This TCR beta chain was identified during a study of blood T cell repertoires in COVID-19. Recruits, aged roughly 18 to 90 years, lived in 24 US areas. Trimming removed 5 bases at V and 9 bases at J, with 11 bases between. Germline CDR1 and CDR2: LGHDT and YNNKEL (reference sequence). This CDR3 comprises 12 residues. Generated by immunoSEQ multiplex PCR, the TCRdb table keeps only in-frame clones and is missing some. Here the sample spans around 230,000 clones, almost 85% being singletons. The rearrangement links TRBV3-1 (or the pseudogene TRBV3-2) to TRBJ1-5; D call uncertain. The sequencing input was PBMCs or T cells enriched from blood (not recorded which). The clonotype was recovered from a man between 40 and 49 years old who had recovered from COVID-19. CDR3 sequence: CASSLISGPQHF. In nucleotides, the CDR3 is TGTGCCAGCAGCTTAATCTCAGGGCCCCAGCATTTT.